The T cell receptor (beta chain) described here comes from a study of blood T cell repertoires in COVID-19. This CDR3 comprises 15 residues. Trimming at V came to 4 bases and at J to 3 bases, leaving 5 bases not matched to a gene. CDR1 is MNHEY, CDR2 SMNVEV, per germline (reference sequence). The table came from immunoSEQ multiplex PCR; TCRdb's copy has only in-frame clones and leaves some out. The table lists 310,000 or so clones, over 75% of them singletons. The table lists this clone with a count of one. Sample: PBMCs or T cells enriched from blood (not recorded which). This receptor was taken from a woman in her 40s who had recovered from COVID-19. J is TRBJ2-1 and V is TRBV27; TRBD1 aligns across 8 bases. CDR3 coding DNA: TGTGCCAGCAGTTCCCGGGACAGGTACTACAATGAGCAGTTCTTC. It translates to CASSSRDRYYNEQFF.